This T cell receptor beta chain was observed in a study of response to subunit inactivated influenza vaccine. In regard to this clonotype: Its antigen is not known. At one boundary the junction diverges from the germline segment, which might be a read error.

CDR1 and CDR2 (germline): ENHRY, SYGVKD. The CDR3 has 18 amino acids. TCRdb called the RT-PCR reads again in MiXCR, with one record for every CDR3 protein. The table lists 490,000 or so distinct CDR3 sequences, approximately 7.7% of them singletons, with 10% to 15% in the top ten. Findings and limits, study-wide: With each seasonal influenza vaccination, the authors suggested, few new T cells are recruited.

This receptor was taken from a man aged 45 to 75 who received an inactivated influenza vaccine. This chain links TRBV10-3 with TRBJ2-5; 7 nucleotides line up with TRBD2. Sequences were derived from PBMCs from blood, sampled less than 25 months after vaccination. The CDR3 nucleotides are TGTGACATCAGTCAACCGGGGGGAGCGCGTGGAAGTCAAGAGACCCAGTACTTC. Translating gives CDISQPGGARGSQETQYF.